The 10 T cell receptor beta chains below were found in one sample sequenced in a study of blood T cell repertoires in COVID-19. Sequencing was performed with immunoSEQ multiplex PCR; in TCRdb, only in-frame clones are kept and a portion is missing. The data contain roughly 390,000 clones, 85% of them singletons. Sequencing was carried out using peripheral blood. Receptor source: a woman younger than 35 with acute or convalescent COVID-19.

This clone was found once. This chain links TRBV5-1 with TRBJ2-3; 11 bases line up with TRBD2. The germline CDR1 and CDR2 sequences are SGHRS and YFSETQ. V lost 0 bases and J lost 7; bases outside the gene matches: 4. This CDR3 has 15 amino acids. In DNA, the CDR3 is TGCGCCAGCAGCTTGGGGCTAGCGGGAGGAAATACGCAGTATTTT. Translated: CASSLGLAGGNTQYF.

The chain uses TRBV5-1 and TRBJ2-4, with D perhaps matching TRBD2 (5 bases). The V gene's germline CDR1 is SGHRS and CDR2 YFSETQ. The CDR3 has 15 amino acids. With 3 bases removed from V and 8 bases from J, the gap between germline ends came to 18 bases. In DNA, the CDR3 is TGCGCCAGCAGCTCTTCTAGTAGGACTCTAGACATTCAGTACTTC. It yields the protein CASSSSSRTLDIQYF.

This chain links TRBV7-9 with TRBJ1-3, with D perhaps matching TRBD1 (5 bases). The CDR3 runs to 17 residues. From germline, CDR1 is SEHNR and CDR2 FQNEAQ (reference sequence). V shed 4 bases and J shed 4 bases, with 20 bases lying between them. The CDR3 DNA reads as TGTGCCAGCAGCTCTACACCGACAGTCCGTAGCGGAAACACCATATATTTT. This gives the protein CASSSTPTVRSGNTIYF.

The V call is TRBV19, the J call TRBJ2-5; possible D gene TRBD1, 6 bases. Germline-derived CDR1 and CDR2 are LNHDA and SQIVND (reference sequence). The CDR3 is made up of 13 amino acids. Trimming removed 11 bases at V and 5 bases at J, with 18 bases between. For the CDR3, the DNA is TGTGCCGCCGCCACAGGGAGAGGGGAGACCCAGTACTTC. This translates into CAAATGRGETQYF. Using reference TRBV19 and TRBJ2-5 for the parts outside the CDR3, the full variable domain is DGGITQSPKYLFRKEGQNVTLSCEQNLNHDAMYWYRQDPGQGLRLIYYSQIVNDFQKGDIAEGYSVSREKKESFPLTVTSAQKNPTAFYLCAAATGRGETQYFGPGTRLLVL.

The chain combines TRBV27 with TRBJ1-5; D remains ambiguous. The CDR3 consists of 12 residues. Germline CDR1 is MNHEY and CDR2 is SMNVEV (reference sequence). V was shortened by 5 bases and J by 1 base, with 3 bases between the two germline ends. In DNA, the CDR3 is TGTGCCAGCAGTCAAAGCAATCAGCCCCAGCATTTT. This sequence encodes CASSQSNQPQHF.

The DNA of the CDR3 is TGTGCCAGCAGTCCCTCACAGGTTCCGAACACTGAAGCTTTCTTT. Protein sequence: CASSPSQVPNTEAFF. The chain links TRBV28 to TRBJ1-1; D may be TRBD1 (5 bases). Germline V lookup: CDR1 MDHEN, CDR2 SYDVKM. V lost 5 bases and J lost 1, with 14 bases in between. The CDR3 covers 15 residues.

This sequence joins TRBV28 and TRBJ2-1; D may be TRBD2 (5 bases). From germline, CDR1 is MDHEN and CDR2 SYDVKM. V gave up 8 bases and J gave up 6 bases, with 8 bases separating them. The CDR3 extends over 11 amino acids. The chain's CDR3 is CASGSPNEQFF. CDR3 bases: TGTGCCAGCGGGAGCCCCAATGAGCAGTTCTTC.

This rearrangement joins TRBV19 to TRBJ2-1, with D maybe TRBD2 (5 bases). This CDR3 has 17 residues. Per the germline V gene, CDR1 is LNHDA and CDR2 is SQIVND (reference sequence). The V end was cut by 5 bases, the J end by 0 bases, with 17 bases between. The CDR3 spells CASSLAAVGSSYNEQFF. CDR3 DNA: TGTGCCAGTAGTCTCGCGGCTGTTGGGAGCTCCTACAATGAGCAGTTCTTC. Full variable domain (remainder filled in from reference TRBV19 and TRBJ2-1): DGGITQSPKYLFRKEGQNVTLSCEQNLNHDAMYWYRQDPGQGLRLIYYSQIVNDFQKGDIAEGYSVSREKKESFPLTVTSAQKNPTAFYLCASSLAAVGSSYNEQFFGPGTRLTVL.

This chain uses TRBV18 with TRBJ1-4, with D unclear. Germline assignment: CDR1 KGHSH and CDR2 LQKENI. There are 12 residues in the CDR3. Trimming shortened V by 4 bases and J by 8 bases, and 8 bases separated the two germline ends. The CDR3 loop is CASSRGEEKLFF. CDR3 DNA: TGTGCCAGCTCACGCGGGGAAGAAAAACTGTTTTTT. Full variable domain (missing parts from reference TRBV18 and TRBJ1-4): NAGVMQNPRHLVRRRGQEARLRCSPMKGHSHVYWYRQLPEEGLKFMVYLQKENIIDESGMPKERFSAEFPKEGPSILRIQQVVRGDSAAYFCASSRGEEKLFFGSGTQLSVL.

V is TRBV30 and J is TRBJ2-1; 9 nucleotides match TRBD2. This CDR3 has 14 residues. Trimming took 2 bases from V and 6 from J; bases not matched to a gene: 5. The V gene's germline CDR1 is GTSNPN and CDR2 SVGIG (reference sequence). The CDR3 coding sequence is TGTGCCTGGAGTAGGCGGGGGGGCCGCAATGAGCAGTTCTTC. Its protein is CAWSRRGGRNEQFF.